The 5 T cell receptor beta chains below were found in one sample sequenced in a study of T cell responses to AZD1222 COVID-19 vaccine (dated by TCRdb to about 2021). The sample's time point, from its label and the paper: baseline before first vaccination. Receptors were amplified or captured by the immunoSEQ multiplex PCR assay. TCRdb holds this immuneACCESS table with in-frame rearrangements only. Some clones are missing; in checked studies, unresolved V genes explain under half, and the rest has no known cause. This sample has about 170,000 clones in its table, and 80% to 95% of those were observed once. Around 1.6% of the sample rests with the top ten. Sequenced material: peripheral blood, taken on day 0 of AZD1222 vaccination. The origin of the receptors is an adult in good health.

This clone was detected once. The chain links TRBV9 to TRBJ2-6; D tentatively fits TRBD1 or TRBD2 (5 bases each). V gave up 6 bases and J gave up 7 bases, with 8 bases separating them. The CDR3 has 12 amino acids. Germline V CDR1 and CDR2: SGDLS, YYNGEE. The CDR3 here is CASKGPANVLTF. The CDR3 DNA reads TGTGCCAGCAAGGGACCTGCCAACGTCCTGACTTTC.

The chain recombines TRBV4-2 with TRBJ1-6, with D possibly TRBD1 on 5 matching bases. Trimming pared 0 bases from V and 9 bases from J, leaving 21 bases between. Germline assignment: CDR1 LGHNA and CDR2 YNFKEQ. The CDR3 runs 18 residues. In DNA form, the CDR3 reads TGTGCCAGCAGCCAAGATATCAGGCGAGGGGTAGGCGGTTCACCCCTCCACTTT. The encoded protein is CASSQDIRRGVGGSPLHF.

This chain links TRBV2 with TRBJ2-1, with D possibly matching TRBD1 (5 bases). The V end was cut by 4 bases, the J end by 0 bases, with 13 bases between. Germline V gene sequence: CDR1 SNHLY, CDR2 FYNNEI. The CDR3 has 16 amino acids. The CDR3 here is CASSGGVGHSYNEQFF. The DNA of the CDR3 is TGTGCCAGCAGTGGAGGAGTAGGACACTCCTACAATGAGCAGTTCTTC. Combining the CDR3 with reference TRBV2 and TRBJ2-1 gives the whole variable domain EPEVTQTPSHQVTQMGQEVILRCVPISNHLYFYWYRQILGQKVEFLVSFYNNEISEKSEIFDDQFSVERPDGSNFTLKIRSTKLEDSAMYFCASSGGVGHSYNEQFFGPGTRLTVL.

CDR3 sequence (DNA): TGTGCCAGCAGCTTAGCGAGCAGGGGGCATTTGGGCACTGAAGCTTTCTTT. This gives the protein CASSLASRGHLGTEAFF. This rearrangement joins TRBV7-9 to TRBJ1-1; TRBD1 matches 8 bases. There are 17 residues in the CDR3. CDR1 and CDR2 (germline): SEHNR, FQNEAQ (reference sequence). The V segment lost 0 bases and the J segment 4 bases; nucleotides outside the gene matches: 10.

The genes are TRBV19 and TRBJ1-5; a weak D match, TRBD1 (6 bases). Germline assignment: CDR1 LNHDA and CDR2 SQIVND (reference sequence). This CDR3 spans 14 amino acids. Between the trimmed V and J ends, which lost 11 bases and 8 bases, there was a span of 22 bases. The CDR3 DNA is TGTGCCTCGCGCGAGGGGGGGTTTATAAAGCCCCAGCATTTT. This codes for CASREGGFIKPQHF.